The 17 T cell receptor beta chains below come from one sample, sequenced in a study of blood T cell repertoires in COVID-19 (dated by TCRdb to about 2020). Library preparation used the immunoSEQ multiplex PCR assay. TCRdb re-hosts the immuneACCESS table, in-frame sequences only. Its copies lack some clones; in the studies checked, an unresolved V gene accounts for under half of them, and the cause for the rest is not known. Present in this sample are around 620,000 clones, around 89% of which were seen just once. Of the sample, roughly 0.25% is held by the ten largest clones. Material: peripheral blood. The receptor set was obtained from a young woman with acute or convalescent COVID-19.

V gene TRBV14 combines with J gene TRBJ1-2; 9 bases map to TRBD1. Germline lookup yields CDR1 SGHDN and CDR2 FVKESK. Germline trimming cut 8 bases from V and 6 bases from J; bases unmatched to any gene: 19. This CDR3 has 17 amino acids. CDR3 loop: CASHRGQGNLGKDGYTF. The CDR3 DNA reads TGTGCCAGCCATCGGGGACAGGGAAATTTGGGGAAAGATGGCTACACCTTC.

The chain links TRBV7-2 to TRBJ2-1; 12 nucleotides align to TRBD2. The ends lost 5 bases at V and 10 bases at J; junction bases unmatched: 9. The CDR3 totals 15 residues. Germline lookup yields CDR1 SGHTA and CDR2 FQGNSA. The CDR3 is CASSQRLAGGQEQFF. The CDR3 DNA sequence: TGTGCCAGCAGCCAACGCCTAGCGGGGGGGCAGGAGCAGTTCTTC.

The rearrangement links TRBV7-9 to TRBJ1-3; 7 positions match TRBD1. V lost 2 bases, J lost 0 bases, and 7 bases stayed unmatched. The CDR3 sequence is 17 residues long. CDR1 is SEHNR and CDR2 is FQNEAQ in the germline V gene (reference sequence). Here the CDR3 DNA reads TGTGCCAGCAGCTTATTTGTCAGGGGGATCTCTGGAAACACCATATATTTT. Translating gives CASSLFVRGISGNTIYF.

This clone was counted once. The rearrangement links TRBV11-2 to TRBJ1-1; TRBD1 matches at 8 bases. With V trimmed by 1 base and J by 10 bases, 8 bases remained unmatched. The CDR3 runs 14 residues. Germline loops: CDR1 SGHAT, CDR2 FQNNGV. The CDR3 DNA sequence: TGTGCCAGCAGCTTAGGGACAGGGTCTGCAGGAGCTTTCTTT. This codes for CASSLGTGSAGAFF.

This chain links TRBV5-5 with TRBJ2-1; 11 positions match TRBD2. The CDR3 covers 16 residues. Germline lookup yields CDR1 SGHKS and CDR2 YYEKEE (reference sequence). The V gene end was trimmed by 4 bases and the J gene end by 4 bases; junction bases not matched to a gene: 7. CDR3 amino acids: CASSVELAGAYNEQFF. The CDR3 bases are TGTGCCAGCAGCGTGGAACTAGCGGGGGCATACAATGAGCAGTTCTTC.

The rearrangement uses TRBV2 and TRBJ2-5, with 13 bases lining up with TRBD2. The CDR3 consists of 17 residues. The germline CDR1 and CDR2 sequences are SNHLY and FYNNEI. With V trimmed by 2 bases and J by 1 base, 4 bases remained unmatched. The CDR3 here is CASSELLAGGFQETQYF. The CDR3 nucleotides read TGTGCCAGCAGTGAACTACTAGCGGGGGGGTTCCAAGAGACCCAGTACTTC.

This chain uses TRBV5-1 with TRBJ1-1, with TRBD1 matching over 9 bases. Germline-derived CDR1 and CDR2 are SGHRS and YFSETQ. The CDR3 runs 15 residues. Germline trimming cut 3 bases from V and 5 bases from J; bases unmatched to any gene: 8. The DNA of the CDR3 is TGCGCCAGCAGCTGGGGGACAGGGTTCGGAACTGAAGCTTTCTTT. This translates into CASSWGTGFGTEAFF.

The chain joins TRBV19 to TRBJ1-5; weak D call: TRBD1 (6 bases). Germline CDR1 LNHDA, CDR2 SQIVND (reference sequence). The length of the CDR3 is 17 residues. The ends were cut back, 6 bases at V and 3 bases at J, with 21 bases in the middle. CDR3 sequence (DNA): TGTGCCAGTAGCCCGACAGGTCTAACGGTACCCAATCAGCCCCAGCATTTT. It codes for CASSPTGLTVPNQPQHF.

The CDR3: CASSFASEVDTQYF. CDR3 DNA: TGTGCCAGCAGCTTTGCTAGCGAGGTTGATACGCAGTATTTT. The chain combines TRBV5-4 with TRBJ2-3; D perhaps matches TRBD2 (6 bases). Germline V lookup: CDR1 SGHNT, CDR2 YYREEE (reference sequence). Deletions cut 2 bases from V and 6 bases from J, with 13 bases between. This CDR3 comprises 14 residues.

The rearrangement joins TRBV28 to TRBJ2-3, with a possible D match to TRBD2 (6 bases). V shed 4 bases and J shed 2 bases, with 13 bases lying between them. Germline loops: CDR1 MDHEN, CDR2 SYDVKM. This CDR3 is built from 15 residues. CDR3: CASSSASDHTDTQYF. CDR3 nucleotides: TGTGCCAGCAGTTCAGCTAGCGACCACACAGATACGCAGTATTTT.

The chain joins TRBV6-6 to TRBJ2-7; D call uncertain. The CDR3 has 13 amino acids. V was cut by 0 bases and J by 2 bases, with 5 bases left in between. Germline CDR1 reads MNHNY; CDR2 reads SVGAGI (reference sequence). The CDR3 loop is CASSYSVTYEQYF. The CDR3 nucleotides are TGTGCCAGCAGTTACTCCGTTACCTACGAGCAGTACTTC.

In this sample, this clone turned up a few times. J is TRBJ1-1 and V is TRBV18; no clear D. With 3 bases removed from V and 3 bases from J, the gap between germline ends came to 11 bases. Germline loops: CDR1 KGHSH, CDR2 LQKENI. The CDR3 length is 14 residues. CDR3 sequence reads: CASSPRRGDTEAFF. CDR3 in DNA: TGTGCCAGCTCACCCCGACGGGGAGACACTGAAGCTTTCTTT.

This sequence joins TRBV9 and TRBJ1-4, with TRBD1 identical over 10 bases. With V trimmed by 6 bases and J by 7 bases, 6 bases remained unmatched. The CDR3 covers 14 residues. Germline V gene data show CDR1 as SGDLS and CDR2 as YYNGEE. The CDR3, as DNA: TGTGCCAGCATGCGGACAGGGGGTTTTGAAAAACTGTTTTTT. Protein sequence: CASMRTGGFEKLFF.

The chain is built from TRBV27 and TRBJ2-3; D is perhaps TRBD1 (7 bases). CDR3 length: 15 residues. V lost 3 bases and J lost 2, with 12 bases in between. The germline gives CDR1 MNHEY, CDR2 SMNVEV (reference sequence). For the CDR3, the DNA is TGTGCCAGCAGTTTCAGGGGGGCTGTCACAGATACGCAGTATTTT. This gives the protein CASSFRGAVTDTQYF.

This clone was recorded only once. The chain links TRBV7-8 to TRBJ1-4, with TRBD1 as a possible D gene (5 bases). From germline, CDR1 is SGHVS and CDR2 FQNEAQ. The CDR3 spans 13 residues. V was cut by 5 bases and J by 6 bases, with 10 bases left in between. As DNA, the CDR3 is TGTGCCAGCAGCCTCCGGGGGTATGAAAAACTGTTTTTT. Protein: CASSLRGYEKLFF.

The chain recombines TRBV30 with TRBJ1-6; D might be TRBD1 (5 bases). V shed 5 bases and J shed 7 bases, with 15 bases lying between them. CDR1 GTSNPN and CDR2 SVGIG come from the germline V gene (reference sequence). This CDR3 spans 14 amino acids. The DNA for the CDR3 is TGTGCCTGGGATTCAGGGAATCGGAATTCACCCCTCCACTTT. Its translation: CAWDSGNRNSPLHF.

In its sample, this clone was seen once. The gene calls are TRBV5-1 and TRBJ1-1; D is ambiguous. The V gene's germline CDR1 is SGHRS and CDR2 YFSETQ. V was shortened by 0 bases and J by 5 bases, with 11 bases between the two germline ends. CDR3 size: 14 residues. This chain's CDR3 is CASSLGREATEAFF. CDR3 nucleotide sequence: TGCGCCAGCAGCTTGGGAAGGGAGGCGACTGAAGCTTTCTTT.